This passage covers 28 T cell receptor beta chains from one sample sequenced in a study of control samples from healthy donors and cancer patients. Clones were read by immunoSEQ multiplex PCR, and TCRdb kept only the in-frame ones, dropping some. The sample lists about 190,000 clones; around 93% were seen once. Sequencing input: blood. Receptors originate from a man aged 25 to 40 in good health.

The V and J genes are TRBV3-1 (or the pseudogene TRBV3-2) and TRBJ1-2; D gene uncertain. The ends were cut back, 0 bases at V and 1 base at J, with 3 bases in the middle. Germline lookup yields CDR1 LGHDT and CDR2 YNNKEL (reference sequence). The CDR3 covers 13 residues. CDR3 in amino acids: CASSQDSNYGYTF. The CDR3 bases are TGTGCCAGCAGCCAAGACAGTAACTATGGCTACACCTTC.

DNA of the CDR3: TGTGCCTGGAGCCCCTCGGGGGGTAGCAATCAGCCCCAGCATTTT. It codes for CAWSPSGGSNQPQHF. V usage is TRBV30 and J usage is TRBJ1-5; D possibly corresponds to TRBD1 (5 bases). CDR3 length equals 15 residues. Looked up from germline, CDR1 is GTSNPN and CDR2 is SVGIG (reference sequence). Trimming pared 3 bases from V and 0 bases from J, leaving 12 bases between.

V and J are TRBV27 and TRBJ2-3; 9 nucleotides agree with TRBD2. Germline CDR1 reads MNHEY; CDR2 reads SMNVEV (reference sequence). The CDR3 length is 18 residues. Trimming removed 1 base from V and 1 base from J; junction bases left unmatched: 9. CDR3 residues: CASSLLGGGEGGTDTQYF. CDR3 in DNA: TGTGCCAGCAGTTTATTAGGCGGGGGGGAAGGCGGCACAGATACGCAGTATTTT.

This clone occurred once. The J gene is TRBJ2-3, the V gene TRBV6-2 or TRBV6-3; D not certain. V lost 5 bases, J lost 2 bases, and 20 bases lay in between. CDR1 and CDR2 from the germline V gene are MNHEY and SVGEGT. The CDR3 loop spans 17 amino acids. The CDR3 region has the DNA TGTGCCAGCAGTCACGCTGGTCCTGGCCCTATCACAGATACGCAGTATTTT. Translated, it gives CASSHAGPGPITDTQYF.

J is TRBJ2-5 and V is TRBV5-8, with D possibly being TRBD1 or TRBD2 (5 bases each). The V gene's germline CDR1 is SGHTS and CDR2 YDEGEE. V lost 4 bases and J lost 5, with 15 bases in between. The CDR3 consists of 14 residues. CDR3 sequence reads: CASSLGTAAETQYF. In DNA form, the CDR3 reads TGTGCCAGCAGCCTGGGGACCGCGGCGGAGACCCAGTACTTC.

This clone was counted only a few times. This chain links TRBV30 with TRBJ1-1; D call uncertain. This CDR3 region has 11 residues. The V end was cut by 3 bases, the J end by 0 bases, with 2 bases between. Germline CDR1 and CDR2: GTSNPN and SVGIG (reference sequence). CDR3 sequence reads: CAWSMNTEAFF. Here the CDR3 DNA reads TGTGCCTGGAGCATGAACACTGAAGCTTTCTTT.

Regarding this clone: Germline is not matched at one junction end, which may reflect a read error. CDR3 coding DNA: TGCAGTGCCTTTGGGGGAACGCGGATCTTC. It yields the protein CSAFGGTRIF. The chain recombines TRBV20-1 with TRBJ2-1; perhaps D is TRBD1 or TRBD2 (5 bases each). The CDR3 runs 10 residues. Per germline, CDR1 DFQATT and CDR2 SNEGSKA (reference sequence).

This chain uses TRBV4-1 with TRBJ2-3; 9 nucleotides match TRBD2. V lost 6 bases and J lost 5; bases outside the gene matches: 9. This CDR3 comprises 15 residues. Looked up from germline, CDR1 is MGHRA and CDR2 is YSYEKL. CDR3 in DNA: TGCGCCAGCAGGAAGGCCGAGCGGGAGGTAGATACGCAGTATTTT. Its translation: CASRKAEREVDTQYF.

J is TRBJ1-1 and V is TRBV15; D gene unclear. CDR1 and CDR2 (germline): LNHNV, YYDKDF (reference sequence). V lost 1 base and J 6 bases, leaving 18 bases between the germline ends. The CDR3 covers 16 residues. The CDR3 nucleotides are TGTGCCACCAGCAGAGGGGATGCGAACATTGGCGCTGAAGCTTTCTTT. Translation: CATSRGDANIGAEAFF.

The chain employs TRBV6-1 and TRBJ1-5; TRBD1 might be the D (5 bases). The CDR3 has 16 residues. Germline CDR1 reads MNHNS; CDR2 reads SASEGT. V was shortened by 4 bases and J by 0 bases, with 13 bases between the two germline ends. CDR3 in DNA: TGTGCCAGCAGTGTGGGATGGGGGAATAGCAATCAGCCCCAGCATTTT. The encoded protein is CASSVGWGNSNQPQHF.

This clone was counted a single time. The chain has TRBV19 and TRBJ2-4; 9 bases map to TRBD1. V dropped 5 bases and J dropped 5; count of bases not matched to a gene: 7. Looked up from germline, CDR1 is LNHDA and CDR2 is SQIVND (reference sequence). The CDR3 contains 15 residues. In DNA form, the CDR3 reads TGTGCCAGTAGTGCCGGGACAGGGTACGAAAACATTCAGTACTTC. Residues: CASSAGTGYENIQYF.

The chain joins TRBV19 to TRBJ2-1; D remains ambiguous. Germline CDR1 reads LNHDA; CDR2 reads SQIVND (reference sequence). Trimming took off 3 bases at V and 15 bases at J, with 15 bases between the two ends. This CDR3 region has 12 residues. CDR3 amino acids: CASSMSGPDVFF. CDR3 sequence (DNA): TGTGCCAGTAGTATGTCCGGGCCAGACGTGTTCTTC.

The genes are TRBV5-1 and TRBJ2-3, with D unresolved. The CDR3 sequence is 15 residues long. Germline CDR1 reads SGHRS; CDR2 reads YFSETQ. V lost 0 bases, J lost 0 bases, and 8 bases lay in between. CDR3 in DNA: TGCGCCAGCAGCTTGGGGGCAGCTAGCACAGATACGCAGTATTTT. Encoded protein: CASSLGAASTDTQYF.

The gene calls are TRBV19 and TRBJ2-7; 10 bases fit TRBD1. V was clipped by 6 bases and J by 0 bases; unmatched bases: 5. This CDR3 region has 15 residues. CDR1 LNHDA and CDR2 SQIVND come from the germline V gene (reference sequence). CDR3 protein: CASSLTGGSSYEQYF. In DNA, the CDR3 is TGTGCCAGTAGCTTGACAGGGGGCAGCTCCTACGAGCAGTACTTC.

V gene TRBV6-5 combines with J gene TRBJ2-7, with 7 nucleotides matching TRBD1. Losses at the gene ends were 6 bases for V and 1 base for J; bases not matched to a gene: 9. The length of the CDR3 is 15 residues. Germline V gene lookup returns CDR1 MNHEY and CDR2 SVGAGI. The CDR3 is CASRPGPGQSYEQYF. The CDR3 DNA follows: TGTGCCAGCAGACCCGGACCGGGACAGTCCTACGAGCAGTACTTC.

This clone has more than one count but fewer than ten. The CDR3 DNA sequence: TGTGCCAGTGCAGGGGGAGGGAACACTGAAGCTTTCTTT. Translated, it gives CASAGGGNTEAFF. The rearrangement joins TRBV18 to TRBJ1-1; TRBD1 agrees at 7 bases. Trimming took 9 bases from V and 1 from J; bases not matched to a gene: 5. This CDR3 comprises 13 residues. In germline, CDR1 is KGHSH, CDR2 LQKENI. Based on the CDR3 plus reference TRBV18 and TRBJ1-1, the full variable domain is NAGVMQNPRHLVRRRGQEARLRCSPMKGHSHVYWYRQLPEEGLKFMVYLQKENIIDESGMPKERFSAEFPKEGPSILRIQQVVRGDSAAYFCASAGGGNTEAFFGQGTRLTVV.

This chain connects TRBV5-6 to TRBJ1-1, with a weak D call TRBD1 (5 bases). Germline V CDR1 and CDR2: SGHDT, YYEEEE. V lost 3 bases and J lost 0, with 12 bases in between. The CDR3 is made up of 15 amino acids. Written as DNA, the CDR3 is TGTGCCAGCAGCTCGGGACTGAGCATGAACACTGAAGCTTTCTTT. It specifies CASSSGLSMNTEAFF.

The gene calls are TRBV9 and TRBJ2-3, with D uncertain. CDR3 size: 15 residues. Germline V gives CDR1 SGDLS, CDR2 YYNGEE. Trimming took off 0 bases at V and 2 bases at J, with 10 bases between the two ends. In DNA form, the CDR3 reads TGTGCCAGCAGCGTAGAGGCGACGGCCACAGATACGCAGTATTTT. Translated, it gives CASSVEATATDTQYF.

This chain links TRBV5-6 with TRBJ1-5; D gene uncertain. CDR1 is SGHDT and CDR2 is YYEEEE in the germline V gene. The CDR3 length is 14 residues. Trimming cost V 0 bases and J 3 bases, with 7 bases left between them. The CDR3 here is CASSLGGPNQPQHF. CDR3 DNA: TGTGCCAGCAGCTTGGGGGGTCCCAATCAGCCCCAGCATTTT.

This chain connects TRBV5-1 to TRBJ1-1; D is undetermined. V gave up 1 base and J gave up 1 base, with 11 bases separating them. Per the germline V gene, CDR1 is SGHRS and CDR2 is YFSETQ. The CDR3 is made up of 15 amino acids. CDR3 residues: CASSLQTDQNTEAFF. DNA of the CDR3: TGCGCCAGCAGCTTGCAAACAGACCAGAACACTGAAGCTTTCTTT.

The CDR3 nucleotides are TGTGCCATCAGACAGGGATCGGGCAATCAGCCCCAGCATTTT. Encoded protein: CAIRQGSGNQPQHF. The V and J genes are TRBV10-3 and TRBJ1-5; maybe TRBD1 (6 bases). The CDR3 spans 14 residues. The V and J ends lost 6 bases and 2 bases respectively, with 11 bases between them. Looked up from germline, CDR1 is ENHRY and CDR2 is SYGVKD.

This clone appeared once. CDR3 residues: CASSGDRLTIDGYTF. The DNA for the CDR3 is TGTGCCAGCAGTGGGGACAGGTTGACTATCGATGGCTACACCTTC. This chain uses TRBV7-9 with TRBJ1-2; 8 bases are shared with TRBD1. The CDR3 length is 15 residues. The germline gives CDR1 SEHNR, CDR2 FQNEAQ (reference sequence). Losses at the gene ends were 6 bases for V and 6 bases for J; bases not matched to a gene: 12.

V gene TRBV6-5 combines with J gene TRBJ1-6, with D possibly TRBD1 on 6 matching bases. The germline CDR1 and CDR2 sequences are MNHEY and SVGAGI. Trimming cost V 5 bases and J 9 bases, with 14 bases left between them. This CDR3 is 14 amino acids long. CDR3 sequence: CASSTDRRLSPLHF. CDR3 DNA sequence: TGTGCCAGCAGTACGGACAGAAGGCTTTCACCCCTCCACTTT.

The chain links TRBV6-5 to TRBJ2-3, with 11 bases matching TRBD2. The CDR3 extends over 13 amino acids. Trimming cost V 8 bases and J 7 bases; bases outside gene matches: 5. CDR1 MNHEY and CDR2 SVGAGI come from the germline V gene. CDR3 bases: TGTGCCAGCGGGACTAGCGGAGTCTATACGCAGTATTTT. Translated, it gives CASGTSGVYTQYF.

This clone has just a few counts. The CDR3 DNA sequence: TGCAGTGCTAGTGGACTAGGCCTCGGCAATGAGCAGTTCTTC. Its protein is CSASGLGLGNEQFF. This rearrangement joins TRBV20-1 to TRBJ2-1; 7 bases align to TRBD2. Germline lookup yields CDR1 DFQATT and CDR2 SNEGSKA (reference sequence). With V trimmed by 3 bases and J by 6 bases, 8 bases remained unmatched. CDR3 length equals 14 residues.

The V and J genes are TRBV6-5 and TRBJ1-1; 9 nucleotides line up with TRBD1. Germline-derived CDR1 and CDR2 are MNHEY and SVGAGI. J gave up 4 bases and V 8 bases, and 2 bases lay outside the gene matches. The CDR3 runs 12 residues. This chain's CDR3 is CASGTGFTEAFF. CDR3 in DNA: TGTGCCAGCGGGACAGGGTTCACTGAAGCTTTCTTT.

The chain recombines TRBV6-2 or TRBV6-3 with TRBJ2-1; TRBD1 might be the D (5 bases). There are 13 residues in the CDR3. The V end lost 0 bases, the J end lost 10 bases, and 10 bases lay between the germline ends. CDR1 is MNHEY, CDR2 SVGEGT, per germline. CDR3 nucleotides: TGTGCCAGCAGTTACTCGAGTAACAGGGAGCAGTTCTTC. This codes for CASSYSSNREQFF.

The genes are TRBV3-1 (or the pseudogene TRBV3-2) and TRBJ2-1; D perhaps matches TRBD2 (5 bases). The CDR3 consists of 15 residues. V shed 4 bases and J shed 7 bases, with 17 bases lying between them. Per the germline V gene, CDR1 is LGHDT and CDR2 is YNNKEL (reference sequence). The CDR3 loop is CASSPSWQRRNEQFF. In DNA, the CDR3 is TGTGCCAGCAGCCCTAGCTGGCAAAGGAGGAATGAGCAGTTCTTC.